The subject of this entry is one T cell receptor beta chain. Original analysis: Using reference gene primer amplification, nucleated cell counts were estimated. Only in-frame clones appear in the TCRdb table, and some are missing; sequencing was by immunoSEQ multiplex PCR. V and J calls and clone size are those listed in that table; D and trimming were worked out from the DNA. The sample has 190,000 or so clones, roughly 81% seen once. Followed longitudinally, the Seattle patients had been enrolled during active infection. These data are taken from a study of blood T cell repertoires in COVID-19. About the research overall: Samples representing acute and convalescent COVID-19 were sourced from the United States, Italy and Spain. Nucleic acid was either cDNA or gDNA, and it came from T cells, B-cell-depleted T cells, or PBMCs.

This CDR3 has 13 residues. Trimming stripped 1 base from V and 4 bases from J, with 6 bases between. The receptor's source is an elderly woman with COVID-19, enrolled during active disease. The chain combines TRBV12-3 or TRBV12-4 with TRBJ2-3, with no clear D. What was sequenced was peripheral blood. CDR3 in DNA: TGTGCCAGCAGTTTAGGTAGCCCAGATACGCAGTATTTT. Its translation is CASSLGSPDTQYF.